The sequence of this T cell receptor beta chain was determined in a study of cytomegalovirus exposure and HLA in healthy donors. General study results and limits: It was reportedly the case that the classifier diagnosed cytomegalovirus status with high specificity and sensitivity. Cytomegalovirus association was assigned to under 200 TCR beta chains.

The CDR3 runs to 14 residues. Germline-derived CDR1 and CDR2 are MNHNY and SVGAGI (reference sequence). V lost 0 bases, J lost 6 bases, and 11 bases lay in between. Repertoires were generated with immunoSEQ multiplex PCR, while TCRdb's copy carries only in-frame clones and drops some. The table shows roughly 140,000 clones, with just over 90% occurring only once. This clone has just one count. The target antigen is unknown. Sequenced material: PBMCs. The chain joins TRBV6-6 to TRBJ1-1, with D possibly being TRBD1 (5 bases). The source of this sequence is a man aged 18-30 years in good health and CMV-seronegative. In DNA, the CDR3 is TGTGCCAGCAGTTACTCAAGGGGTTATGCTGAAGCTTTCTTT. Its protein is CASSYSRGYAEAFF.